This TCR beta chain came from a study of blood T cell repertoires in COVID-19. Germline V gene lookup returns CDR1 SGHRS and CDR2 YFSETQ. The CDR3 is made up of 15 amino acids. Trimming removed 2 bases from V and 0 bases from J, with 12 bases in between. Sequencing used immunoSEQ multiplex PCR; TCRdb keeps in-frame clones, though not all of them. In the table there are 110,000 or so clones, 84% of which are singletons. This clonotype was sampled from a woman in her forties with acute or convalescent COVID-19. The sequencing sample was made of peripheral blood. The gene calls are TRBV5-1 and TRBJ2-7, with D perhaps TRBD1 (6 bases). The CDR3 is CASSLRTASSYEQYF. CDR3 sequence (DNA): TGCGCCAGCAGCTTAAGGACAGCTTCCTCCTACGAGCAGTACTTC.